This TCR beta chain was observed in a study of OX40 agonist ivuxolimab in advanced cancers. At the level of the whole study: Ivuxolimab was an agonistic, fully human IgG2 monoclonal antibody directed against OX40 (CD134), a costimulatory receptor. Three dose-escalation patients achieved partial responses, one with hepatocellular carcinoma and two with cutaneous melanoma. Intravenous ivuxolimab was administered to patients every 2 weeks at six dose levels: 0.01, 0.1, 0.3, 1.5, 3 and 10 mg/kg. The paper describes the monotherapy dose-escalation part (N = 52 patients) of the phase I trial of ivuxolimab. Peripheral TCRbeta sequencing aimed to test whether ivuxolimab altered TCR sequence diversity and caused clonal T-cell expansion. In the dose-escalation cohort, 82.7% of patients were male, and the mean age was around 60 years, with a range of about 23 to 85. Of the approximately 54 dose-escalation patients, hepatocellular carcinoma was present in approximately 20, melanoma in roughly 15, renal cell carcinoma in 9 and head and neck cancer in 9. Prior anti-PD-1, anti-PD-L1 or anti-CTLA-4 therapy was permitted, and checkpoint inhibitors had been received by around 39% of dose-escalation patients. Summary of the overall study and its limitations: In the 0.1-3.0 mg/kg groups, partial responders were among the patients with the lowest normalized peripheral clonal expansion, particularly in CD8+ T cells. Low levels of normalized T-cell clonal expansion were also shown by some nonresponding patients. At doses from 0.1 to 3.0 mg/kg, clonal expansion was seen in both CD4+ and CD8+ blood T cells between baseline and week 6. After ivuxolimab, more expanded clones were found on average in CD8+ T cells than in CD4+ T cells. The antigen specificity of the peripheral T cells that underwent clonal expansion was not determined.

The trial excluded patients who had a history of autoimmune disease or were on systemic immunosuppression. Peripheral blood for TCR sequencing was collected from all dose cohorts at baseline, on cycle 4 day 1, and on cycle 7 day 1. Samples were obtained from an open-label, multicenter, first-in-human phase I dose-escalation trial of ivuxolimab. Adults with locally advanced or metastatic head and neck squamous cell, hepatocellular, melanoma or renal cell carcinoma were enrolled in the trial. Before TCR sequencing, CD4+ and CD8+ T cells were separately sorted from peripheral blood. CDR1 is given as SGHRS and CDR2 as YFSETQ, both from the germline V gene. V and J are trimmed by 2 bases and 3 bases, and the gene matches miss 7 bases of the junction. From its cysteine to its phenylalanine, the CDR3 spans 16 amino acids. The retained sequence is limited to the CDR3, 48 bases, with the frame set at the first base.

Points on this clone: The antigen it binds to is not known. No much larger clonotype is one base removed from it; base qualities were not supplied.

Genomic DNA was extracted from sorted cells for sequencing of the TCRbeta CDR3 region. TCRbeta CDR3 regions were sequenced using the immunoSEQ Assay. TCRdb took over this immuneACCESS table, retaining in-frame rearrangements with V and J assigned. Such tables are incomplete; in checked studies, under half of the missing clones stem from an unresolved V gene, and the remainder is unexplained. Across this sample there are some 38,000 clones, with roughly 90% seen only once. The ten largest clonotypes hold under 0.7% of the sample. The sample consisted of CD4+ or CD8+ T cells sorted from blood, taken in a trial of the OX40 agonist ivuxolimab. This chain is built from TRBV5-1 and TRBJ2-2, with TRBD1 identical over 7 junction bases. This clonotype originated in an adult with an advanced solid tumor such as melanoma, head and neck, liver or kidney cancer. Here is the DNA: TGCGCCAGCAGCTTTTCCACGCAGGGGGACACCGGGGAGCTGTTTTTT. This translates into CASSFSTQGDTGELFF.